This T cell receptor beta chain was documented in a study of cytomegalovirus exposure and HLA in healthy donors. Method: immunoSEQ multiplex PCR; TCRdb's copy keeps in-frame clones and lacks some. The sample carries some 120,000 clones, under 90% recorded once. The V gene's germline CDR1 is SGHTA and CDR2 FQGNSA. This CDR3 contains 15 residues. V was clipped by 4 bases and J by 1 base; unmatched bases: 6. Separate from the roughly 700-subject first cohort was the roughly 120-subject validation cohort, to which the donors belonged. This TCR was recovered from a woman in her 30s in good health and CMV-seronegative. This chain links TRBV7-2 with TRBJ1-2; TRBD1 aligns across 7 bases. The sequencing sample was made of PBMCs. The CDR3 loop reads CASSSATGINYGYTF. DNA of the CDR3: TGTGCCAGCAGCTCCGCGACAGGGATTAACTATGGCTACACCTTC.